The 3 T cell receptor beta chains below were found in one sample sequenced in a study of CD8 T cells in Susac syndrome. Random hexamers served to reverse transcribe roughly 0.5 to 1 ug RNA. One entry per CDR3 protein results from TCRdb running MiXCR on the immunoSEQ multiplex PCR reads. There are approximately 68,000 distinct CDR3 sequences in the sample; about 95% occur only once, and 0.35% to 0.4% lies in the top ten. Source material: CD8+ T cells from PBMCs. These receptors came from a human donor with multiple sclerosis.

The rearrangement links TRBV7-9 to TRBJ1-6, with 8 nucleotides matching TRBD1. The germline gives CDR1 SEHNR, CDR2 FQNEAQ (reference sequence). V shed 5 bases and J 2 bases; nucleotides not matched to a gene: 11. CDR3 length equals 18 residues. CDR3 residues: CASSPSGQGDTYNSPLHF. DNA of the CDR3: TGTGCCAGCAGCCCCTCCGGACAGGGAGACACCTATAATTCACCCCTCCACTTT.

The V gene is TRBV30, the J gene TRBJ2-2; D remains unclear. Germline-derived CDR1 and CDR2 are GTSNPN and SVGIG (reference sequence). This CDR3 is 13 amino acids long. V was cut by 3 bases and J by 3 bases, with 8 bases left in between. The CDR3 sequence: CAWRPAYTGELFF. CDR3 sequence (DNA): TGTGCCTGGAGGCCTGCTTACACCGGGGAGCTGTTTTTT.

V gene TRBV29-1 combines with J gene TRBJ1-2, with 7 bases fitting TRBD1. This CDR3 spans 13 amino acids. The germline V gene encodes CDR1 SQVTM and CDR2 ANQGSEA. Trimming at V came to 4 bases and at J to 6 bases, leaving 8 bases not matched to a gene. The CDR3 region is CSVVETGTDGYTF. The CDR3 DNA sequence: TGCAGCGTTGTAGAGACAGGGACGGATGGCTACACCTTC.